The T cell receptor beta chain under discussion was sequenced for a study of persistence of HIV-infected CD4 T cells. Study-level background: Up to about 200 mL blood was drawn at multiple time points; two donors had single-time leukapheresis.

The V gene's germline CDR1 is SGHVS and CDR2 FNYEAQ. The CDR3 extends over 14 amino acids. Trimming at V came to 5 bases and at J to 7 bases, leaving 8 bases not matched to a gene. Study outcomes and limitations: TCR analyses could not target the rare provirus-carrying CMV-responding cells.

About this clone itself: The antigen is unknown.

Sequencing used immunoSEQ version 4 in survey mode. Profiled with immunoSEQ multiplex PCR; TCRdb holds only in-frame clones, not every one. The data hold about 41,000 clones, with approximately 78% observed a single time. The stimulus was an HIV-1 Gag 15-mer peptide pool, about 1.1 ug/peptide/mL. Memory cells lacking CD40L and CD69 with high CD45RO were sorted. The rearrangement uses TRBV7-6 and TRBJ1-2; TRBD1 aligns across 9 bases. The sample in question was CD4+ T cells sorted from PBMCs after roughly 18-hour stimulation, obtained from a patient who received antiretroviral therapy. The receptor's source is an adult man with HIV who was CMV-seropositive. The CDR3 DNA sequence: TGTGCCAGCAGCCATTTCGGACAGGGGACTGGCTACACCTTC. Translating it yields CASSHFGQGTGYTF.